This T cell receptor beta chain was documented in a study of blood T cells in healthy people across ages (dated by TCRdb to the mid-2010s). For the wider study: In model experiments, template switching captured roughly one uniquely barcoded TCR beta cDNA molecule for every two T cells. Age-related changes in TCR beta repertoire diversity were measured in the study by deep sequencing normalized with unique cDNA molecular identifiers. The donors were split into four age groups: young (average around 15 years), middle-aged (39), aged (more than 60) and long-lived (approximately 89). To avoid experimental bias, donors of different ages were spread randomly across the sequencing lanes. Using the same blood draw, the study looked at two additional independent replicas of 1 million unique cDNA reads for two donors, one aged 18 to 30 and the other aged 80 or older.

The CDR3 numbers 13 residues from cysteine through phenylalanine. Only the CDR3 DNA is retained, 39 bases long and in frame from the first base. Trimming takes 1 base from V and 13 bases from J, and the germline ends sit 14 bases apart. Based on the germline V gene, the CDR1 and CDR2 sequences are SGHTA and FQGNSA. The library was generated by 5' RACE. Sequencer: Illumina HiSeq 2500. A second PCR of roughly 6 to 12 cycles was run with a J-beta primer mix and a sample-barcoded 5' primer. A template-switch 5' adaptor carrying 12 random nucleotides introduced a unique molecular identifier onto each TCR beta cDNA molecule. Each sample yielded at least 3 million CDR3-containing paired-end reads. All of the RNA was converted into first-strand cDNA using the Mint cDNA synthesis kit, with a TRBC-specific oligonucleotide serving as the primer. Following uracil-DNA glycosylase treatment, all cDNA underwent a first 18-cycle PCR with the universal primers M1SS and BC2_uni_R. Per the source publication's procedure: For normalization, 1 million high-quality reads were randomly selected from each sample, with every read carrying a distinct molecular identifier. Reads sharing molecular identifiers were discarded rather than binned into consensus sequences. MiTCR, set to a Q25 quality threshold and the strictest error-elimination algorithm, was used for CDR3 identification, clonotype clustering and error correction. A nonparametric unseen species model with Euler transformation was used to estimate lower-bound total TCR beta diversity. Through fastp at Q25 and MiXCR, TCRdb rebuilt clones from the public reads, retaining in-frame beta chains. Rows with a matching CDR3 protein are joined into one entry that keeps the most common DNA and genes. These V and J calls are TCRdb output, not the study's own analysis. The sample includes 1.2 million to 1.5 million distinct CDR3 sequences, with about 43% observed a single time. The biggest ten clones account for 6.5% to 10% of the sample.

Results and caveats for the whole study, not just this receptor: The CMV infection status of donors was not known, potentially confounding age-related changes in expanded clonotypes. Estimates of total diversity from one million sequenced T cells were regarded as lower bounds and underestimates. Conclusive comparison of naive and antigen-experienced compartments was prevented by the profiling of bulk unsorted PBMCs. As age increased, observed TCR beta diversity per million T cells dropped in a roughly linear way, and a significant reduction was already evident by age about 40. Compared with the aged group, the long-lived group had more naive CD4+ T cells, fewer expanded clones and increased TCR diversity, a pattern suggesting age selection. There was a strong correlation between observed TCR beta diversity and the percentage of naive T cells measured by flow cytometry.

The donors were 40 or so Caucasian individuals from Russia, aged roughly 6 to 90 years, who were systemically healthy. Each donor gave 9.5 to 10 milliliters of peripheral blood, drawn into EDTA-treated Vacutainer tubes. PBMCs were isolated by Ficoll-Paque density-gradient centrifugation, with at least 6 million obtained per sample. Trizol reagent was used to extract total RNA from PBMCs, with at least 6 micrograms per sample. Naive CD45RAhigh/CD27high T cell percentages were measured by flow cytometry on a PBMC aliquot from every donor. Note on this clonotype: It lacks a known antigen. Base quality data are lacking; no much larger clone is found one base away.

The sequence derives from a woman aged 18-29 years in good health. The sequenced material came from blood. In this chain, TRBV7-2 is recombined with TRBJ2-4; the D gene is not confidently resolved. The nucleotide sequence reads TGTGCCAGCAGCTTAGGGTCCGGGTCACCCCAGTACTTC. Protein translation: CASSLGSGSPQYF.